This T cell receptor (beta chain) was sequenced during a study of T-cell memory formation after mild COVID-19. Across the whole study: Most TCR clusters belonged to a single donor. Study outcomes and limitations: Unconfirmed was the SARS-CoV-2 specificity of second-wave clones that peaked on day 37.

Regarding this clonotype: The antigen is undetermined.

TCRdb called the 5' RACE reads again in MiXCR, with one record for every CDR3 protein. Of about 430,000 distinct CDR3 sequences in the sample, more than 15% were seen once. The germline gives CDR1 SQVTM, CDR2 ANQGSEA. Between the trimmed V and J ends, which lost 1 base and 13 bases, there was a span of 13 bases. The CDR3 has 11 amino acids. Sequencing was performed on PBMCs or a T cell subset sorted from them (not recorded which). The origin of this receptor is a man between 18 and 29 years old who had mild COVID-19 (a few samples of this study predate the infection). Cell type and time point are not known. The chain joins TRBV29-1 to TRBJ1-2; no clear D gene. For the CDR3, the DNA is TGCAGCGTTGAAGTTAGGGTAAATCTCACCTTC. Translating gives CSVEVRVNLTF.